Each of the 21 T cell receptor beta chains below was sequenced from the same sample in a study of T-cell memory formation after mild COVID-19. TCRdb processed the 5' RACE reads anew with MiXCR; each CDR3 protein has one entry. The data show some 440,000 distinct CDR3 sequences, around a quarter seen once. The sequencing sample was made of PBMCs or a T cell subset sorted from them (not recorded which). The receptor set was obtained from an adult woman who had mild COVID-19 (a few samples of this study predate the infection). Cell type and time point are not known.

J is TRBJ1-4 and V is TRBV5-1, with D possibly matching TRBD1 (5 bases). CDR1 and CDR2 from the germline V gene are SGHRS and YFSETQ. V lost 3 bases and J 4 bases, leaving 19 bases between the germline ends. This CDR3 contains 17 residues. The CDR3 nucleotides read TGCGCCAGCAGCTACGGAATCCCCTCGGGGGGTAATGAAAAACTGTTTTTT. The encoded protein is CASSYGIPSGGNEKLFF.

The CDR3 DNA follows: TGCAGTGCTACCAGGGGGGGAGATGGCTACACCTTC. Translating gives CSATRGGDGYTF. This sequence joins TRBV20-1 and TRBJ1-2; 7 bases fit TRBD1. The junction had 5 bases not matched to a gene; V was cut back by 4 bases and J by 6 bases. Germline lookup yields CDR1 DFQATT and CDR2 SNEGSKA (reference sequence). CDR3 length: 12 residues.

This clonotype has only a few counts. CDR3 nucleotides: TGCGCCAGCAGCTTGGGGTCGGGGCTCTCCTACAATGAGCAGTTCTTC. It codes for CASSLGSGLSYNEQFF. The J gene is TRBJ2-1, the V gene TRBV5-1; D tentatively reads TRBD1 or TRBD2 (5 bases each). V lost 0 bases to trimming and J lost 0 bases, with 10 bases between them. Germline V gene data show CDR1 as SGHRS and CDR2 as YFSETQ. The CDR3 sequence is 16 residues long. Combining the CDR3 with reference TRBV5-1 and TRBJ2-1 gives the whole variable domain KAGVTQTPRYLIKTRGQQVTLSCSPISGHRSVSWYQQTPGQGLQFLFEYFSETQRNKGNFPGRFSGRQFSNSRSEMNVSTLELGDSALYLCASSLGSGLSYNEQFFGPGTRLTVL.

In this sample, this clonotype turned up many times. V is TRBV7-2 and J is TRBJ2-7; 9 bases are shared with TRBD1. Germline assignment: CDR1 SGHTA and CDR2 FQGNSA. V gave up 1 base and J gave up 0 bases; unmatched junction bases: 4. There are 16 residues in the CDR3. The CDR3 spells CASSLGGTGISYEQYF. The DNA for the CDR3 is TGTGCCAGCAGCTTAGGGGGGACAGGGATCTCCTACGAGCAGTACTTC.

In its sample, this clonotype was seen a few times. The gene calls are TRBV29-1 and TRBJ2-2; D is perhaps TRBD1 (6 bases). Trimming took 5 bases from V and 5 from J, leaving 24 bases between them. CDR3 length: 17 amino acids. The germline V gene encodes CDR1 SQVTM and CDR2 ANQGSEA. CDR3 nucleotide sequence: TGCAGCGTTCAAAGGGTCGGTGGGGGCATTCGAACCGGGGAGCTGTTTTTT. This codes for CSVQRVGGGIRTGELFF.

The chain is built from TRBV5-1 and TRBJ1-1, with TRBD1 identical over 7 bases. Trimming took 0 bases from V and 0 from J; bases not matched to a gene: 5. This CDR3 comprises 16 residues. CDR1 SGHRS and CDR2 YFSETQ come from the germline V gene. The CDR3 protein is CASSLGDRLMNTEAFF. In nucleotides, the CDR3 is TGCGCCAGCAGCTTGGGGGACAGACTCATGAACACTGAAGCTTTCTTT.

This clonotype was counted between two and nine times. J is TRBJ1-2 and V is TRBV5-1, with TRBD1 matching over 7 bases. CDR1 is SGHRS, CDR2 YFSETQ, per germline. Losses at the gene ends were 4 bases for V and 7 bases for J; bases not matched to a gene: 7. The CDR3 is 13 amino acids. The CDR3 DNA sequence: TGCGCCAGCAGCCAAGCGGGGACAGTTGGCTACACCTTC. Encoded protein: CASSQAGTVGYTF.

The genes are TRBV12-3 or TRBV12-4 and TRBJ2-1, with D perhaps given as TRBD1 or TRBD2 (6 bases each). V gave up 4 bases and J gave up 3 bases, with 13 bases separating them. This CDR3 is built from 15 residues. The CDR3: CASSSGAGNYNEQFF. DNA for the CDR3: TGTGCCAGCAGTTCGGGGGCGGGGAACTACAATGAGCAGTTCTTC.

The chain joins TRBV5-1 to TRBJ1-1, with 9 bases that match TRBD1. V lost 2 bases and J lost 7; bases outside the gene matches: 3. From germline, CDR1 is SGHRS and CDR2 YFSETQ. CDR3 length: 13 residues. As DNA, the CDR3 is TGCGCCAGCAGCTTTACGGGACAGGGTGAAGCTTTCTTT. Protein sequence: CASSFTGQGEAFF.

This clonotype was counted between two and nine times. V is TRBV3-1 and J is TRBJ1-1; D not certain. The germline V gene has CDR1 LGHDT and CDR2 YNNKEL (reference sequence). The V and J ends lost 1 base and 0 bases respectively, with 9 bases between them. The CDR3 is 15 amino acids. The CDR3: CASSQATLMNTEAFF. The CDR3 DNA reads TGTGCCAGCAGCCAAGCGACATTGATGAACACTGAAGCTTTCTTT.

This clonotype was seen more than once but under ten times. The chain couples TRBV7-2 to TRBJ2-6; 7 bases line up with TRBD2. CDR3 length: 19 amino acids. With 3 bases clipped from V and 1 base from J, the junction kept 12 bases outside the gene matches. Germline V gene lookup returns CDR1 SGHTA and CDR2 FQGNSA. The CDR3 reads CASSFPRAAGVSGANVLTF. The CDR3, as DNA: TGTGCCAGCAGCTTTCCCCGAGCGGCGGGAGTTTCTGGGGCCAACGTCCTGACTTTC.

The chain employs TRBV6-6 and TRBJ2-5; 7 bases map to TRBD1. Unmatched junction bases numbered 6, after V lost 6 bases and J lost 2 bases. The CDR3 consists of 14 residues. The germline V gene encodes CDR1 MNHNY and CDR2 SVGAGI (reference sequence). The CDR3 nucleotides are TGTGCCAGCAGCGTGACAGGGCGGCAAGAGACCCAGTACTTC. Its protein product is CASSVTGRQETQYF.

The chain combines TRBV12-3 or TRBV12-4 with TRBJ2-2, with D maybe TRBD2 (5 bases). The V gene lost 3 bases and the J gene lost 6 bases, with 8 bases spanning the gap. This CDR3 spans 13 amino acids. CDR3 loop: CASSLTGSGELFF. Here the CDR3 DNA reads TGTGCCAGCAGTTTGACGGGATCCGGGGAGCTGTTTTTT.

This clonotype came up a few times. The CDR3 nucleotides read TGTGCCAGCAGCCCAGGGATTCCATACGAGCAGTACTTC. Protein: CASSPGIPYEQYF. This chain joins TRBV7-9 and TRBJ2-7; D perhaps matches TRBD1 (5 bases). Germline lookup yields CDR1 SEHNR and CDR2 FQNEAQ (reference sequence). V lost 5 bases, J lost 4 bases, and 12 bases lay in between. There are 13 residues in the CDR3. Combining the CDR3 with reference TRBV7-9 and TRBJ2-7 gives the whole variable domain DTGVSQNPRHKITKRGQNVTFRCDPISEHNRLYWYRQTLGQGPEFLTYFQNEAQLEKSRLLSDRFSAERPKGSFSTLEIQRTEQGDSAMYLCASSPGIPYEQYFGPGTRLTVT.

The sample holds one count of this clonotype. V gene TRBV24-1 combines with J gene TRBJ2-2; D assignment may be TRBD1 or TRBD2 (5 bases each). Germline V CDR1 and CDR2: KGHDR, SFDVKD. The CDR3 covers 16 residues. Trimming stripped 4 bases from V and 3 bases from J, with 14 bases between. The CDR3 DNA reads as TGTGCCACCAGTGACTCCGGGACCCCCTACACCGGGGAGCTGTTTTTT. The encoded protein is CATSDSGTPYTGELFF.

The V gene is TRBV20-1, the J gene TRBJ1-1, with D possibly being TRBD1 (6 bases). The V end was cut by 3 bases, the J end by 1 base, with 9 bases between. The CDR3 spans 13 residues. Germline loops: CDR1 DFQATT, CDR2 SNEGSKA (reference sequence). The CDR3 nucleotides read TGCAGTGCTAGGCGGACAGCGAACACTGAAGCTTTCTTT. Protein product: CSARRTANTEAFF.

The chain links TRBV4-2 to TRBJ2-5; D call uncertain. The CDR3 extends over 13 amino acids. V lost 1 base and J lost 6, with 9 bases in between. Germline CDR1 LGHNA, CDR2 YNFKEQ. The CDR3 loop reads CASSQALGQTQYF. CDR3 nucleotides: TGTGCCAGCAGCCAAGCCTTAGGGCAGACCCAGTACTTC.

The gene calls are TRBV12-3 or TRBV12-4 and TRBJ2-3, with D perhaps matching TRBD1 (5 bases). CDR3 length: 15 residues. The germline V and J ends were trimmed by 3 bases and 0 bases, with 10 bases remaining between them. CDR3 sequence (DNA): TGTGCCAGCAGTTTTAGGGGAATAAGCACAGATACGCAGTATTTT. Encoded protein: CASSFRGISTDTQYF.

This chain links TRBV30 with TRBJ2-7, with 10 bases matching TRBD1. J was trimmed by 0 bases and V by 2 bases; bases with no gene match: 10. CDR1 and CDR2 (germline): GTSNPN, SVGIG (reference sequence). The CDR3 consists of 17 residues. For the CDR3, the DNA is TGTGCCTGGAGTCACGACCCCGGGACAGGGGTCTCCTACGAGCAGTACTTC. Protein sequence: CAWSHDPGTGVSYEQYF.

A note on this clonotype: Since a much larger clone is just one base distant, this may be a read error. The CDR3 DNA sequence: TGTGCCAGCAGCTCAGCGATCATGTGCGGGGCCTACGAGCAGTACTTC. Translation gives CASSSAIMCGAYEQYF. This chain links TRBV7-2 with TRBJ2-7; tentatively, D is TRBD2 (6 bases). The CDR3 has 16 amino acids. Looked up from germline, CDR1 is SGHTA and CDR2 is FQGNSA. The V end was cut by 4 bases, the J end by 2 bases, with 18 bases between.

CDR3 loop: CASSEGIGGNQPQHF. The CDR3 nucleotides are TGTGCCAGCAGTGAGGGTATTGGAGGCAATCAGCCCCAGCATTTT. The chain combines TRBV6-1 with TRBJ1-5, with D hard to call. The CDR3 consists of 15 residues. Germline V gene data show CDR1 as MNHNS and CDR2 as SASEGT. V lost 3 bases, J lost 2 bases, and 11 bases lay in between.